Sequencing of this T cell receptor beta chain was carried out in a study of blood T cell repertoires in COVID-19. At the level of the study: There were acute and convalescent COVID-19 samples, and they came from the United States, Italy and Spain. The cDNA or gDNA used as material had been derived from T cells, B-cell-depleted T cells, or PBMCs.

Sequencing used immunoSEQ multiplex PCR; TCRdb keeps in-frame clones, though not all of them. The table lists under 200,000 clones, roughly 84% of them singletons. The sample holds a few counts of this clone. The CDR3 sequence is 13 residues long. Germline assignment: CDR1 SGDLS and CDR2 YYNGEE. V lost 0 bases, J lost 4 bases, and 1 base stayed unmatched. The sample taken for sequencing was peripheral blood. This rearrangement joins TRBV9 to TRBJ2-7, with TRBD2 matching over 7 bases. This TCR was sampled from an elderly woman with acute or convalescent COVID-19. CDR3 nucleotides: TGTGCCAGCAGCGTAGGGGAGGGGTACGAGCAGTACTTC. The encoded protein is CASSVGEGYEQYF.